This TCR beta chain was retrieved from a study of T cells in Graves' hyperthyroidism and ophthalmopathy. This clonotype has ten or more counts. The source material, RNA transcripts, was used to amplify TCR beta CDR3 regions. Researchers ran a first-round RT-PCR on the TCR CDR3 using the HTBI primer set. TCRdb re-called the multiplex PCR reads with MiXCR, one entry per CDR3 protein. The table has 600,000 to 900,000 distinct CDR3 sequences, roughly 17% seen once. Graves' hyperthyroidism is called stable when ophthalmopathy does not progress within 18 months. Each patient was aged 18 to 65 and had newly diagnosed hyperthyroidism of under 2 months' duration. The CDR3 loop spans 12 amino acids. V was shortened by 6 bases and J by 6 bases, with 11 bases between the two germline ends.

The receptor was derived from a young man with Graves' hyperthyroidism. The genes are TRBV12-3 or TRBV12-4 and TRBJ1-1; no clear D gene. Sequenced material: blood. The CDR3 protein is CASRPPSAEAFF. The DNA for the CDR3 is TGTGCCAGCAGACCCCCCTCAGCTGAAGCTTTCTTT.